This T cell receptor beta chain was captured in a study of Tregs in tolerant kidney transplant recipients. Findings of the study overall: The small number of patients limits these findings pending further validation.

TCRdb keeps only in-frame clones here, not all; method: immunoSEQ multiplex PCR. This table lists about 14,000 clones. The CDR3 totals 16 residues. Germline values: CDR1 WNHNN, CDR2 SYGVQD (reference sequence). Losses at the gene ends were 4 bases for V and 6 bases for J; bases not matched to a gene: 8. Regarding this clone: Its antigen is as yet unknown. The observed sequence ends 3 residues before the CDR3 terminus, with the missing tail filled in from the germline J gene.

Related graft donors supplied nonmyeloablative bone marrow transplants, and mixed chimerism was transient. Unstimulated Tregs (CD4+CD25+CD127-) and CD4+CD25- non-Tregs were sorted from PBMCs. Sequenced material: CD8+ T cells from blood (PBMCs), taken 6 months after the transplant. The TCR sequence derives from a human patient who received a combined kidney and bone marrow transplant. Some T cells may arise from the graft donor. The genes are TRBV10-1 and TRBJ2-1; 11 bases align to TRBD1. CDR3 DNA (partial): TGCGCCAGCAGTGGGGGTCCGGGACAGGGGGTCAATGAG. Translation gives CASSGGPGQGVNE. The full CDR3 protein is CASSGGPGQGVNEQFF.